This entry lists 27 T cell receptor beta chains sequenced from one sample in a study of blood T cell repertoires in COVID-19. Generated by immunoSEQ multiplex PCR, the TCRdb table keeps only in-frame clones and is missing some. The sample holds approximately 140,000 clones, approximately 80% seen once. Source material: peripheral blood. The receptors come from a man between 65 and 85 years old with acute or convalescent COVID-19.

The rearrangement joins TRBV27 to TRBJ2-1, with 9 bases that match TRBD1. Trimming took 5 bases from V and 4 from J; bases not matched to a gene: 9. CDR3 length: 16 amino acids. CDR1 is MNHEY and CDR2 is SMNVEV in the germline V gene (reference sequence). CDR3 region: CASSRHTGGAYNEQFF. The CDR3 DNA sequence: TGTGCCAGCAGTCGACATACAGGGGGCGCTTACAATGAGCAGTTCTTC.

The CDR3: CASSPNGEVQPQHF. Here the CDR3 DNA reads TGTGCCAGCTCACCTAATGGAGAGGTACAGCCCCAGCATTTT. The chain uses TRBV18 and TRBJ1-5; D is unclear. V was trimmed by 3 bases and J by 7 bases, leaving 13 bases between them. Germline loops: CDR1 KGHSH, CDR2 LQKENI. The CDR3 contains 14 residues.

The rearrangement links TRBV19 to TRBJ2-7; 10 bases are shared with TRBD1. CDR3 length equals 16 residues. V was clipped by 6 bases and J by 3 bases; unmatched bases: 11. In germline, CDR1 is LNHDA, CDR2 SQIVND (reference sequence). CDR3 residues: CASSLPTGQGGYEQYF. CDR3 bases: TGTGCCAGTAGCCTACCAACAGGACAGGGGGGCTACGAGCAGTACTTC.

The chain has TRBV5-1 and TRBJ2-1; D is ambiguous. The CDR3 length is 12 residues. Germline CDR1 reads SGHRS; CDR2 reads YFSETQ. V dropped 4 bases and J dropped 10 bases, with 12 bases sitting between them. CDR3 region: CASSAENLEQFF. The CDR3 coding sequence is TGCGCCAGCAGCGCGGAGAATTTGGAGCAGTTCTTC.

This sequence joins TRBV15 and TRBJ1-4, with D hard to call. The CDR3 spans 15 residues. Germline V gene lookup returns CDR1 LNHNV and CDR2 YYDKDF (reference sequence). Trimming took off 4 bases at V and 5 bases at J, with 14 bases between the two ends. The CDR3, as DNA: TGTGCCACCAGCATGGTATCCCTAGCAAATGAAAAACTGTTTTTT. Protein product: CATSMVSLANEKLFF. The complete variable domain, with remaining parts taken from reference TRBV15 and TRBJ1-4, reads DAMVIQNPRYQVTQFGKPVTLSCSQTLNHNVMYWYQQKSSQAPKLLFHYYDKDFNNEADTPDNFQSRRPNTSFCFLDIRSPGLGDTAMYLCATSMVSLANEKLFFGSGTQLSVL.

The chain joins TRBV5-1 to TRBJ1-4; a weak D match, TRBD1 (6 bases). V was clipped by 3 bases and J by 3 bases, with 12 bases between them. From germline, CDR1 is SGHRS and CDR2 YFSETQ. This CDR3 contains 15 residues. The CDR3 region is CASSSSGVANEKLFF. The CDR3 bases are TGCGCCAGCAGCTCGTCAGGGGTGGCTAATGAAAAACTGTTTTTT.

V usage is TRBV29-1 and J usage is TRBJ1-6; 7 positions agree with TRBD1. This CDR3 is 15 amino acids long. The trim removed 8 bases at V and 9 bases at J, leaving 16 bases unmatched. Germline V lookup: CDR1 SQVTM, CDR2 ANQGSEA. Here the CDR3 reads CSPLGLDRFASPLHF. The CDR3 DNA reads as TGCAGCCCTTTAGGCCTGGACAGGTTCGCTTCACCCCTCCACTTT.

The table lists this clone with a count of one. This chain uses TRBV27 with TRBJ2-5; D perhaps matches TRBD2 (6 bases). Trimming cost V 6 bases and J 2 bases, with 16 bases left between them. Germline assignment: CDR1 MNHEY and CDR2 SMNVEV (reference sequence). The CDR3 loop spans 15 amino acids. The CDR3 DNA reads TGTGCCAGCAGCCGGGAGAGGTTAATGCAAGAGACCCAGTACTTC. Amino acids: CASSRERLMQETQYF.

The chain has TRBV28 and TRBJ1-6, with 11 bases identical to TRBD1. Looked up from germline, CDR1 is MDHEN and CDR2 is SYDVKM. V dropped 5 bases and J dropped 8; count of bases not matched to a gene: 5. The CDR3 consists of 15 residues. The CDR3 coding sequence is TGTGCCAGCAGTCCAAGGGGACAGGGGGATTCACCCCTCCACTTT. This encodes CASSPRGQGDSPLHF.

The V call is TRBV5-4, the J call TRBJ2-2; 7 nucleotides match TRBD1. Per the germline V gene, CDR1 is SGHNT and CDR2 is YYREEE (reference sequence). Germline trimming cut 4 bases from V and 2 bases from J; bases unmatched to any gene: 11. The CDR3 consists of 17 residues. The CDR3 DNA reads TGTGCCAGCAGCGCCAGGACAGGAGGAACTAACACCGGGGAGCTGTTTTTT. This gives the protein CASSARTGGTNTGELFF.

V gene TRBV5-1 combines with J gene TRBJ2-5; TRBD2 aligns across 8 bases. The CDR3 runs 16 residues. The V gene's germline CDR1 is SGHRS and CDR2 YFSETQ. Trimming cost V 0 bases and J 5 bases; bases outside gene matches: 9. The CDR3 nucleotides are TGCGCCAGCAGCTTGGCGTTAGCGGGATCGGGGGAGACCCAGTACTTC. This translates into CASSLALAGSGETQYF.

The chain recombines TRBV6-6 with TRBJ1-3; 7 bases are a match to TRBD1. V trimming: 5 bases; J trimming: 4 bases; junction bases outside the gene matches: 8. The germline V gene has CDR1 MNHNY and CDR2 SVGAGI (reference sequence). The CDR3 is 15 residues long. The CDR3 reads CASSPGTVEGNTIYF. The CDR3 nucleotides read TGTGCCAGCAGTCCAGGGACAGTAGAAGGAAACACCATATATTTT.

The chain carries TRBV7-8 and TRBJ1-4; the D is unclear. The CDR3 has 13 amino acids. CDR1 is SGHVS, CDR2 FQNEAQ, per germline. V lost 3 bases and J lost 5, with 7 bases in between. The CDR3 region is CASSFSQNEKLFF. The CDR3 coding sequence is TGTGCCAGCAGCTTTTCACAGAATGAAAAACTGTTTTTT.

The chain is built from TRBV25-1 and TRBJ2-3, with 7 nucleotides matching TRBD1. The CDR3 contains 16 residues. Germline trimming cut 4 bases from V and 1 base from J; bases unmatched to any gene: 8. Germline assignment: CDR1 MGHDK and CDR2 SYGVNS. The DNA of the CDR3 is TGTGCCAGCAGTGGGGGACAGAGTCGGCGCACAGATACGCAGTATTTT. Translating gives CASSGGQSRRTDTQYF. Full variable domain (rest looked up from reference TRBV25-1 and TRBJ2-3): EADIYQTPRYLVIGTGKKITLECSQTMGHDKMYWYQQDPGMELHLIHYSYGVNSTEKGDLSSESTVSRIRTEHFPLTLESARPSHTSQYLCASSGGQSRRTDTQYFGPGTRLTVL.

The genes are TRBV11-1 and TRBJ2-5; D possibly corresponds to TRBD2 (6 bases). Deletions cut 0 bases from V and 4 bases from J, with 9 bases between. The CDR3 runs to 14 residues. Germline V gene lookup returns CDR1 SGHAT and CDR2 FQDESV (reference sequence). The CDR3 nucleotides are TGTGCCAGCAGCTTAGCGCTAGCGAGAGAGACCCAGTACTTC. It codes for CASSLALARETQYF. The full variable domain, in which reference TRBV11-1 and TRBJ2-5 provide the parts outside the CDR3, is EAEVAQSPRYKITEKSQAVAFWCDPISGHATLYWYRQILGQGPELLVQFQDESVVDDSQLPKDRFSAERLKGVDSTLKIQPAELGDSAMYLCASSLALARETQYFGPGTRLLVL.

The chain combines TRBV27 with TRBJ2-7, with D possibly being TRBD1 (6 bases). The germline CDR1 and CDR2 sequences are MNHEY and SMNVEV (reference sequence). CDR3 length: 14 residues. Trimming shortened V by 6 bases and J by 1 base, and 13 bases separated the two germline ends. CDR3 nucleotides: TGTGCCAGCAGGTCGGCAGGGGATTCCTACGAGCAGTACTTC. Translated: CASRSAGDSYEQYF.

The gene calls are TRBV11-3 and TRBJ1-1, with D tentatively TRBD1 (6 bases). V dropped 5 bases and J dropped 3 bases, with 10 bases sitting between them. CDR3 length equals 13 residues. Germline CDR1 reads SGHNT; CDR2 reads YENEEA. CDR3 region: CASSIGGDTEAFF. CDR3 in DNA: TGTGCCAGCAGCATAGGGGGGGACACTGAAGCTTTCTTT.

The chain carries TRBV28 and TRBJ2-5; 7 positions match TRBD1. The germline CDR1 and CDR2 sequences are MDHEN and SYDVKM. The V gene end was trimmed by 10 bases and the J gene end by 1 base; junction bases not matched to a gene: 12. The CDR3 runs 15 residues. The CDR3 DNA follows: TGTGCCACTTCCGGGACAGAGCAATCCCAAGAGACCCAGTACTTC. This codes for CATSGTEQSQETQYF.

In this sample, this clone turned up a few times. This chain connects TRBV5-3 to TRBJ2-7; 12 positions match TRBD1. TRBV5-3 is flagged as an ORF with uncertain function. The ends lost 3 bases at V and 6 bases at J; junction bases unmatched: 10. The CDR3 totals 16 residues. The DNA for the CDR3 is TGTGCCAGAAGCTACCACACCGGGACAGGGGGCGCCGAGCAGTACTTC. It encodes CARSYHTGTGGAEQYF.

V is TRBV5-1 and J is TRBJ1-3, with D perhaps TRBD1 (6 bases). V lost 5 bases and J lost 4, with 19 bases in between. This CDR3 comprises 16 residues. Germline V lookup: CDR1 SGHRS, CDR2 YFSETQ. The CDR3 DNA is TGCGCCAGCAGTATTTTCGGGGGGCTAAGCGGAAACACCATATATTTT. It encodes CASSIFGGLSGNTIYF.

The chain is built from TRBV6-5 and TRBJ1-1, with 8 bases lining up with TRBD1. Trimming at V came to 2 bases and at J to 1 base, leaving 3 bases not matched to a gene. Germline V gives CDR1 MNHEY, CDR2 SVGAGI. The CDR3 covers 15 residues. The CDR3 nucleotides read TGTGCCAGCAGTTACCCCGGGACAGGGAACACTGAAGCTTTCTTT. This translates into CASSYPGTGNTEAFF.

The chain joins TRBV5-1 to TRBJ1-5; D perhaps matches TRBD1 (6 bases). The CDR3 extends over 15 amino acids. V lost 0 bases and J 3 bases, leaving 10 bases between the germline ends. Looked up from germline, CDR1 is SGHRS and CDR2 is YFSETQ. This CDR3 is CASSLAGANNQPQHF. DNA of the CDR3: TGCGCCAGCAGCTTGGCAGGGGCGAACAATCAGCCCCAGCATTTT.

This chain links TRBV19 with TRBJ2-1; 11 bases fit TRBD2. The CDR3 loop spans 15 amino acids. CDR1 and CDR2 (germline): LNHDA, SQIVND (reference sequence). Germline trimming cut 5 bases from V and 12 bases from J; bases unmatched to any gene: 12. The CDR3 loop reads CASSPGVAGGPGQFF. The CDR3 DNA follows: TGTGCCAGTAGTCCGGGGGTAGCGGGAGGGCCTGGGCAGTTCTTC.

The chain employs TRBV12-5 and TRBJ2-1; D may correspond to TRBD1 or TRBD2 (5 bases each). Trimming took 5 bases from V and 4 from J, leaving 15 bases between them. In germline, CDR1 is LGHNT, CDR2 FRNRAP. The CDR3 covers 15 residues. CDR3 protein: CASGMGVSGYNEQFF. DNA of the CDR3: TGTGCTAGTGGTATGGGGGTTTCAGGATACAATGAGCAGTTCTTC.

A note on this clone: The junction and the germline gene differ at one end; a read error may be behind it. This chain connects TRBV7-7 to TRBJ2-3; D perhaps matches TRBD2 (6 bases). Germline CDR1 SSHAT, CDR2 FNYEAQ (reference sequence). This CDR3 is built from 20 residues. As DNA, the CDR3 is TGTGCTAGCAGCCAAGCACCCAGCCTTCCAGGGACGGGGGTCACAGATACGCAGTATTTT. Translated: CASSQAPSLPGTGVTDTQYF.

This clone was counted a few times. The CDR3 protein is CATSTEANEQFF. The CDR3 bases are TGTGCCACCAGTACCGAAGCGAATGAGCAGTTCTTC. The V gene is TRBV24-1, the J gene TRBJ2-1; D remains unclear. V lost 6 bases and J lost 7, with 9 bases in between. Germline CDR1 is KGHDR and CDR2 is SFDVKD. The CDR3 has 12 amino acids.

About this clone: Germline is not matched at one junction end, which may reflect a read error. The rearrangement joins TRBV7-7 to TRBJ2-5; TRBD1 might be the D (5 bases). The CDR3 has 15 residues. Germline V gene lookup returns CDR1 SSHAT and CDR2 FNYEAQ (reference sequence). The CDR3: CASSLGADRKETQYF. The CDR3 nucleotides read TGTGCTAGCAGCTTAGGGGCCGACAGAAAAGAGACCCAGTACTTC.